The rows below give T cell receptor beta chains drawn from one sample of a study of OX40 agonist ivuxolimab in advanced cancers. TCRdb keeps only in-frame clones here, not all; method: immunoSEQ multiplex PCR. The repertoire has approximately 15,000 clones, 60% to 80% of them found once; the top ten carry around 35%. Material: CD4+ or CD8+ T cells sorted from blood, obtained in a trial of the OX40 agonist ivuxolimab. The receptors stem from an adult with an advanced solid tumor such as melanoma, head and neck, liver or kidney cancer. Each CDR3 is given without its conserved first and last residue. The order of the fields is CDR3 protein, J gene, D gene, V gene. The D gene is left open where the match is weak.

AWSGVFVEAF	TRBJ1-1	.	TRBV30
ASSLVVGTDTQY	TRBJ2-3	.	TRBV27
ASSLDPLLGAYYGYT	TRBJ1-2	.	TRBV11-2
ASSDCGPLSYEQY	TRBJ2-7	.	TRBV6-4
TSSSSGVSNTEAF	TRBJ1-1	.	TRBV1
ASMSEFTDTQY	TRBJ2-3	.	TRBV7-8
ASSTGHIPGNIQY	TRBJ2-4	.	TRBV19
ASGPLGSYEQY	TRBJ2-7	.	TRBV6-1
SVDSQGNYGYT	TRBJ1-2	.	TRBV29-1
ASSLQGRSTDTQY	TRBJ2-3	.	TRBV28
ASSPAKDYNYGYT	TRBJ1-2	.	TRBV6-6
ASSQAPGSGNTIY	TRBJ1-3	.	TRBV4-1
ASSSHRESKAF	TRBJ1-1	.	TRBV11-3
ASSWIGSTTDTQY	TRBJ2-3	.	TRBV27